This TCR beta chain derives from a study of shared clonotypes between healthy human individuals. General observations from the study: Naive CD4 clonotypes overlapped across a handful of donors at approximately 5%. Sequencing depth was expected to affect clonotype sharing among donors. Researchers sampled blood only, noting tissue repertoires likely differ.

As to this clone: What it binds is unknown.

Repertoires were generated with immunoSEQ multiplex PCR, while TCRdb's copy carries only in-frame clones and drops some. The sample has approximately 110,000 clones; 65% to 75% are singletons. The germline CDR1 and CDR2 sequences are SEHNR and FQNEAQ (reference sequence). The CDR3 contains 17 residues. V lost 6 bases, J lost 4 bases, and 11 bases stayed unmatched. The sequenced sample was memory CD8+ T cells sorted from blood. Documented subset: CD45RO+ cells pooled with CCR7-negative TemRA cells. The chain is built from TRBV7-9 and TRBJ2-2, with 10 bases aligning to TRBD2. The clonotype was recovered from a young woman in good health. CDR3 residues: CASSQTVAGGVTGELFF. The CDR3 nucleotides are TGTGCCAGCAGTCAAACCGTAGCGGGAGGTGTCACCGGGGAGCTGTTTTTT.